This entry lists 9 T cell receptor beta chains sequenced from one sample in a study of blood T cells in healthy people across ages. A sample-barcoded 5' primer and a J-beta primer mix were used in a second PCR of about 7 to 12 cycles. TCRdb fed the 5' RACE reads into MiXCR, producing one record per CDR3 protein. The table includes around 1,000,000 distinct CDR3 sequences, around two fifths detected once. The sample comprised blood. The receptors were gathered from a man aged 18 to 29 in good health.

The sample holds a few counts of this clonotype. The rearrangement uses TRBV12-3 or TRBV12-4 and TRBJ2-3; 8 nucleotides match TRBD1. The CDR3 spans 15 residues. V shed 6 bases and J 4 bases; nucleotides not matched to a gene: 9. This CDR3 reads CASSPGQGVADTQYF. The DNA of the CDR3 is TGTGCCAGCAGCCCAGGACAGGGAGTAGCAGATACGCAGTATTTT.

The chain recombines TRBV6-6 with TRBJ1-2; D is unclear. Germline V gene sequence: CDR1 MNHNY, CDR2 SVGAGI (reference sequence). Trimming stripped 11 bases from V and 4 bases from J, with 17 bases between. There are 13 residues in the CDR3. The CDR3 reads CAASGGSLYGYTF. The CDR3 coding sequence is TGTGCCGCGTCTGGAGGGAGCCTCTATGGCTACACCTTC.

This clonotype has at least ten counts. V is TRBV7-3 and J is TRBJ2-1, with D hard to call. V was cut by 1 base and J by 10 bases, with 8 bases left in between. There are 12 residues in the CDR3. Germline V gene sequence: CDR1 SGHTA, CDR2 FQGTGA. CDR3 protein: CASSLSLGEQFF. In nucleotides, the CDR3 is TGTGCCAGCAGCTTAAGTCTTGGCGAGCAGTTCTTC. Using reference TRBV7-3 and TRBJ2-1 for the parts outside the CDR3, the full variable domain is GAGVSQTPSNKVTEKGKYVELRCDPISGHTALYWYRQSLGQGPEFLIYFQGTGAADDSGLPNDRFFAVRPEGSVSTLKIQRTERGDSAVYLCASSLSLGEQFFGPGTRLTVL.

V is TRBV7-2 and J is TRBJ1-2; D possibly corresponds to TRBD1 (6 bases). V was trimmed by 6 bases and J by 2 bases, leaving 19 bases between them. Per the germline V gene, CDR1 is SGHTA and CDR2 is FQGNSA. This CDR3 region has 16 residues. The DNA of the CDR3 is TGTGCCAGCAGTCCATTAGGGCGTGACAGGAACTATGGCTACACCTTC. It specifies CASSPLGRDRNYGYTF.

This clonotype was counted a few times. The chain is built from TRBV3-1 and TRBJ2-5; D might be TRBD2 (5 bases). The CDR3 contains 16 residues. Germline V gene lookup returns CDR1 LGHDT and CDR2 YNNKEL (reference sequence). Trimming cost V 4 bases and J 4 bases, with 19 bases left between them. The CDR3 DNA sequence: TGTGCCAGCAGCCTTCGATCCGAGGGCCGGGGAGAGACCCAGTACTTC. Amino acids: CASSLRSEGRGETQYF.

For this clonotype: The junction departs from germline at one end; a sequencing error may be responsible. The chain uses TRBV5-1 and TRBJ2-5; no clear D. The CDR3 is made up of 13 amino acids. Per the germline V gene, CDR1 is SGHRS and CDR2 is YFSETQ. The chain's CDR3 is CAGSADSAETQYF. The CDR3 DNA sequence: TGCGCCGGCAGCGCAGACTCGGCAGAGACCCAGTACTTC.

This clonotype was seen repeatedly, ten times or more. The chain has TRBV4-1 and TRBJ1-2; tentatively, D is TRBD1 (5 bases). Trimming stripped 8 bases from V and 3 bases from J, with 10 bases between. The CDR3 runs 12 residues. CDR1 is MGHRA, CDR2 YSYEKL, per germline. CDR3 bases: TGCGCCAGCGGGGGATTTGACTATGGCTACACCTTC. Amino acids: CASGGFDYGYTF.

The V and J genes are TRBV4-2 and TRBJ2-3; D is unresolved. The length of the CDR3 is 16 residues. Germline V gene data show CDR1 as LGHNA and CDR2 as YNFKEQ. Between the trimmed V and J ends, which lost 0 bases and 7 bases, there was a span of 17 bases. The CDR3 spells CASSQDPETARYTQYF. The CDR3, as DNA: TGTGCCAGCAGCCAAGATCCGGAGACCGCCCGCTATACGCAGTATTTT.

This clonotype came up a few times. The chain carries TRBV12-3 or TRBV12-4 and TRBJ1-2; D possibly corresponds to TRBD1 (5 bases). The CDR3 sequence is 14 residues long. Trimming pared 6 bases from V and 2 bases from J, leaving 13 bases between. CDR3 sequence: CASRPPTVNYGYTF. The CDR3 nucleotides are TGTGCCAGCAGACCCCCGACAGTAAACTATGGCTACACCTTC.